This passage covers 17 T cell receptor beta chains from one sample sequenced in a study of blood T cell repertoires in COVID-19. Profiling relied on immunoSEQ multiplex PCR, and the TCRdb table lists in-frame clones only, not all of them. This sample has roughly 240,000 clones, with about 88% found just once. Sequenced input: peripheral blood. The source is a man aged 18 to 29 with active or convalescent COVID-19.

The gene calls are TRBV6-2 or TRBV6-3 and TRBJ2-1; 7 bases match TRBD2. Trimming at V came to 6 bases and at J to 8 bases, leaving 19 bases not matched to a gene. Germline V gene data show CDR1 as MNHEY and CDR2 as SVGEGT. The CDR3 covers 17 residues. This CDR3 reads CASSPEGGASGVDEQFF. The CDR3 DNA reads as TGTGCCAGCAGCCCTGAGGGAGGGGCGAGCGGGGTCGATGAGCAGTTCTTC.

V gene TRBV9 combines with J gene TRBJ1-1; D possibly corresponds to TRBD1 (6 bases). The CDR3 spans 17 residues. Trimming stripped 3 bases from V and 0 bases from J, with 18 bases between. Germline values: CDR1 SGDLS, CDR2 YYNGEE. CDR3: CASSDLGGGFMNTEAFF. The CDR3 region has the DNA TGTGCCAGCAGCGATCTAGGCGGGGGCTTTATGAACACTGAAGCTTTCTTT.

Only one count was recorded for this clone. The chain links TRBV24-1 to TRBJ2-3; 7 bases match TRBD1. Trimming cost V 3 bases and J 1 base; bases outside gene matches: 3. Germline CDR1 is KGHDR and CDR2 is SFDVKD. The CDR3 consists of 15 residues. The CDR3 here is CATSDKGTGTDTQYF. The CDR3, as DNA: TGTGCCACCAGTGATAAAGGGACAGGCACAGATACGCAGTATTTT.

CDR3 sequence: CASSMGLAGVEQYF. As DNA, the CDR3 is TGTGCCAGTAGTATGGGACTAGCGGGGGTCGAGCAGTACTTC. This chain links TRBV19 with TRBJ2-7, with 14 bases identical to TRBD2. Per the germline V gene, CDR1 is LNHDA and CDR2 is SQIVND (reference sequence). The junction had 1 base not matched to a gene; V was cut back by 3 bases and J by 6 bases. CDR3 length: 14 residues.

The chain is built from TRBV27 and TRBJ1-2; 8 nucleotides align to TRBD1. V lost 5 bases and J lost 4; bases outside the gene matches: 3. CDR1 and CDR2 from the germline V gene are MNHEY and SMNVEV (reference sequence). The CDR3 is 13 residues long. Here the CDR3 DNA reads TGTGCCAGCAGTAATACAGGGGGCTATGGCTACACCTTC. It codes for CASSNTGGYGYTF.

The chain recombines TRBV5-4 with TRBJ2-2; no definite D call. Germline-derived CDR1 and CDR2 are SGHNT and YYREEE (reference sequence). The CDR3 has 12 residues. V dropped 4 bases and J dropped 3 bases, with 4 bases sitting between them. The CDR3 is CASSRDTGELFF. CDR3 in DNA: TGTGCCAGCAGCCGGGACACCGGGGAGCTGTTTTTT.

This clone was found once. V is TRBV9 and J is TRBJ2-5; 10 positions match TRBD2. Looked up from germline, CDR1 is SGDLS and CDR2 is YYNGEE. Trimming took 0 bases from V and 1 from J; bases not matched to a gene: 3. CDR3 size: 16 residues. The CDR3 bases are TGTGCCAGCAGCGTAGGGCCTAGCGGGGGCCAAGAGACCCAGTACTTC. Translating it yields CASSVGPSGGQETQYF. Based on the CDR3 plus reference TRBV9 and TRBJ2-5, the full variable domain is DSGVTQTPKHLITATGQRVTLRCSPRSGDLSVYWYQQSLDQGLQFLIQYYNGEERAKGNILERFSAQQFPDLHSELNLSSLELGDSALYFCASSVGPSGGQETQYFGPGTRLLVL.

The CDR3 DNA reads as TGTGCCAGCAGGCAGGGTCCGGGCTATGGCTACACCTTC. Encoded protein: CASRQGPGYGYTF. The V and J genes are TRBV6-4 and TRBJ1-2; TRBD1 might be the D (5 bases). This CDR3 is built from 13 residues. Trimming removed 6 bases at V and 4 bases at J, with 12 bases between. CDR1 is MRHNA and CDR2 is SNTAGT in the germline V gene.

This sequence joins TRBV6-2 or TRBV6-3 and TRBJ1-5; perhaps TRBD1 as D (5 bases). The CDR3 length is 17 residues. Germline CDR1 is MNHEY and CDR2 is SVGEGT. V shed 2 bases and J shed 2 bases, with 16 bases lying between them. DNA for the CDR3: TGTGCCAGCAGTTACAGGGGTTGGGATTTGGGCAATCAGCCCCAGCATTTT. Its translation is CASSYRGWDLGNQPQHF.

The chain carries TRBV4-1 and TRBJ2-7; 16 bases map to TRBD2. The CDR3 is 19 amino acids. Germline trimming cut 4 bases from V and 0 bases from J; bases unmatched to any gene: 9. The germline V gene encodes CDR1 MGHRA and CDR2 YSYEKL. The CDR3 spells CASSLTTGTSGGASYEQYF. The CDR3 bases are TGCGCCAGCAGCCTTACGACCGGGACTAGCGGGGGGGCCTCCTACGAGCAGTACTTC.

The rearrangement links TRBV3-1 (or the pseudogene TRBV3-2) to TRBJ2-7; 7 nucleotides line up with TRBD1. V was pared by 8 bases and J by 2 bases, with 6 bases of the junction left unmatched. This CDR3 is built from 13 residues. Germline V gives CDR1 LGHDT, CDR2 YNNKEL (reference sequence). The CDR3 is CASRTQGTYEQYF. Here the CDR3 DNA reads TGTGCCAGCCGGACACAGGGGACCTACGAGCAGTACTTC.

V gene TRBV5-1 combines with J gene TRBJ1-1; D is unresolved. The CDR3 is 17 residues long. Trimming cost V 0 bases and J 4 bases, with 19 bases left between them. From germline, CDR1 is SGHRS and CDR2 YFSETQ. CDR3: CASSLGFGRDRITEAFF. In nucleotides, the CDR3 is TGCGCCAGCAGCTTGGGATTTGGCCGGGATCGAATCACTGAAGCTTTCTTT.

This clone appeared a few times. The V call is TRBV5-1, the J call TRBJ1-1, with 7 bases identical to TRBD1. The CDR3 has 15 amino acids. The junction had 12 bases not matched to a gene; V was cut back by 2 bases and J by 8 bases. Germline CDR1 reads SGHRS; CDR2 reads YFSETQ. CDR3 region: CASSFHRGFESEAFF. The CDR3 DNA reads as TGCGCCAGCAGCTTCCACAGGGGTTTCGAATCAGAAGCTTTCTTT. Complete variable domain (other parts from reference TRBV5-1 and TRBJ1-1): KAGVTQTPRYLIKTRGQQVTLSCSPISGHRSVSWYQQTPGQGLQFLFEYFSETQRNKGNFPGRFSGRQFSNSRSEMNVSTLELGDSALYLCASSFHRGFESEAFFGQGTRLTVV.

This clone was detected once. The chain recombines TRBV29-1 with TRBJ2-1, with TRBD2 identical over 13 bases. The length of the CDR3 is 16 residues. Germline V gene data show CDR1 as SQVTM and CDR2 as ANQGSEA. The trim removed 2 bases at V and 7 bases at J, leaving 8 bases unmatched. The CDR3 DNA reads as TGCAGCGTTGAAAAACTAGCGGGAGGGATGAGAAATGAGCAGTTCTTC. This translates into CSVEKLAGGMRNEQFF.

The rearrangement joins TRBV28 to TRBJ1-4; 7 bases fit TRBD1. Germline V gene lookup returns CDR1 MDHEN and CDR2 SYDVKM. The CDR3 length is 15 residues. Trimming at V came to 1 base and at J to 8 bases, leaving 7 bases not matched to a gene. The CDR3 bases are TGTGCCAGCAGTTTATCCGGGACAGAAGGAGAAAAACTGTTTTTT. This gives the protein CASSLSGTEGEKLFF.

This clone was observed once. The CDR3 nucleotides are TGTGCCAGCAGTGATGGGAGGGGGGTTGGGACTGAAGCTTTCTTT. Its protein is CASSDGRGVGTEAFF. This chain connects TRBV6-1 to TRBJ1-1, with TRBD1 as a possible D gene (6 bases). Per the germline V gene, CDR1 is MNHNS and CDR2 is SASEGT. V was clipped by 3 bases and J by 5 bases, with 16 bases between them. CDR3 length equals 15 residues.

The chain's CDR3 is CASSLPGTYNSPLHF. The CDR3, as DNA: TGTGCCAGCAGTCTCCCAGGGACTTATAATTCACCCCTCCACTTT. This chain joins TRBV27 and TRBJ1-6; a weak D match, TRBD1 (5 bases). Germline CDR1 is MNHEY and CDR2 is SMNVEV (reference sequence). CDR3 length equals 15 residues. V lost 5 bases to trimming and J lost 4 bases, with 12 bases between them.